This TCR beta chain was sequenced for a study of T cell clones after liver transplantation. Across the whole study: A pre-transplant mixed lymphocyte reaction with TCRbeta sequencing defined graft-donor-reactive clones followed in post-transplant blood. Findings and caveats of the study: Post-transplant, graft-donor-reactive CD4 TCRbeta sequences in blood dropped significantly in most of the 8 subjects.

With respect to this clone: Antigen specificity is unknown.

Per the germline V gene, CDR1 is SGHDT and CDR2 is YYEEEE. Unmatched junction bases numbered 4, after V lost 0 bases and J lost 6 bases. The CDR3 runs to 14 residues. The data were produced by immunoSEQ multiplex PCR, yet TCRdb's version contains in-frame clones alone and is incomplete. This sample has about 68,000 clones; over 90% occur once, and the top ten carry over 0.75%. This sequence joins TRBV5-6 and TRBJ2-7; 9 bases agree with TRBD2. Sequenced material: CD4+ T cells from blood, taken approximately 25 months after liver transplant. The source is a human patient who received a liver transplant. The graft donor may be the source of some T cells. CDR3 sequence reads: CASSLGAGGSEQYF. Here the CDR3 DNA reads TGTGCCAGCAGCTTGGGAGCGGGAGGTTCCGAGCAGTACTTC.